The 8 T cell receptor beta chains reported below all come from one sample, sequenced in a study of PD-L1 blockade in urothelial cancer. Specified time point: peripheral blood 6 weeks after treatment start. Produced via immunoSEQ multiplex PCR; TCRdb's table is partial and in-frame only. The top ten hold about 10% of the sample, which has some 48,000 clones, 70% to 90% seen once. Sequences were derived from PBMCs, sampled around atezolizumab (anti-PD-L1) treatment. Receptors were obtained from a man between 60 and 70 years old with urothelial cancer.

The chain recombines TRBV7-3 with TRBJ2-1; the match to TRBD1 covers 10 bases. The V segment lost 5 bases and the J segment 6 bases; nucleotides outside the gene matches: 1. This CDR3 has 13 amino acids. Germline CDR1 SGHTA, CDR2 FQGTGA. The CDR3 loop reads CASSRDRGNEQFF. The DNA of the CDR3 is TGTGCCAGCAGCAGGGACAGGGGCAATGAGCAGTTCTTC.

J is TRBJ2-3 and V is TRBV29-1; 7 bases align to TRBD1. The CDR3 runs to 13 residues. The junction had 6 bases not matched to a gene; V was cut back by 7 bases and J by 2 bases. Germline values: CDR1 SQVTM, CDR2 ANQGSEA. The CDR3 DNA follows: TGCAGCGCTACAGGGGTATTCACAGATACGCAGTATTTT. Translated: CSATGVFTDTQYF.

The chain combines TRBV18 with TRBJ2-5; TRBD1 matches 7 bases. This CDR3 is built from 17 residues. Germline V gives CDR1 KGHSH, CDR2 LQKENI. V shed 0 bases, J shed 4 bases, and the junction held 11 bases outside the gene matches. CDR3 protein: CASSPPVKTGFRETQYF. In DNA form, the CDR3 reads TGTGCCAGCTCACCACCGGTTAAGACAGGGTTTCGAGAGACCCAGTACTTC.

The chain links TRBV5-1 to TRBJ2-7, with 7 bases fitting TRBD1. CDR1 SGHRS and CDR2 YFSETQ come from the germline V gene. The length of the CDR3 is 16 residues. Unmatched junction bases numbered 9, after V lost 0 bases and J lost 3 bases. The CDR3 DNA reads as TGCGCCAGCAGCTTGGGGGAGACAGGGCTCCGCTACGAGCAGTACTTC. This translates into CASSLGETGLRYEQYF.

V and J are TRBV5-4 and TRBJ2-3; 7 nucleotides align to TRBD1. The V gene's germline CDR1 is SGHNT and CDR2 YYREEE (reference sequence). Unmatched junction bases numbered 8, after V lost 1 base and J lost 0 bases. The CDR3 is 17 amino acids. The CDR3 loop is CASSLLRGQGSTDTQYF. As DNA, the CDR3 is TGTGCCAGCAGCTTGTTGAGGGGGCAAGGGAGCACAGATACGCAGTATTTT.

This chain joins TRBV7-6 and TRBJ1-6; no clear D. Germline V lookup: CDR1 SGHVS, CDR2 FNYEAQ. This CDR3 has 12 residues. V was trimmed by 3 bases and J by 7 bases, leaving 4 bases between them. Written as DNA, the CDR3 is TGTGCCAGCAGCTTCCAGAATTCACCCCTCCACTTT. It translates to CASSFQNSPLHF.

In nucleotides, the CDR3 is TGCAGCGCACAACAGGGGAACTATGGCTACACCTTC. This codes for CSAQQGNYGYTF. This rearrangement joins TRBV29-1 to TRBJ1-2, with TRBD1 identical over 7 bases. The CDR3 has 12 amino acids. Germline values: CDR1 SQVTM, CDR2 ANQGSEA. After removal of 7 bases from V and 2 bases from J, the junction contained 4 bases not matched to a gene.

This chain links TRBV7-2 with TRBJ2-7; no definite D call. The CDR3 covers 16 residues. Trimming pared 5 bases from V and 0 bases from J, leaving 17 bases between. In germline, CDR1 is SGHTA, CDR2 FQGNSA. This CDR3 reads CASSQAPTRSSYEQYF. CDR3 nucleotides: TGTGCCAGCAGCCAGGCCCCGACCCGCAGCTCCTACGAGCAGTACTTC.